These T cell receptor beta chains were read from a single sample in a study of blood T cell repertoires in COVID-19. Generated by immunoSEQ multiplex PCR, the TCRdb table keeps only in-frame clones and is missing some. The sample holds some 85,000 clones, about 74% seen once. The sample consisted of peripheral blood. The receptors were gathered from a human donor in a cohort sampled during active COVID-19. Both conserved end residues are part of each CDR3. The order of the fields is V gene, J gene, clone size, D gene, CDR3 DNA, CDR3 protein. A D gene is named only where the DNA matches it firmly. Rows give clone size only sometimes, using once, few, many, or a class for an expanded clone.

>TRBV7-9|TRBJ1-2|.|TRBD1
TGTGCCAGCAGCTCAGGGACAGGGCGGTTTGGCTACACCTTC
CASSSGTGRFGYTF
>TRBV6-1|TRBJ2-1|.|TRBD2
TGTGCCAGCAGTGACCCCGATTACCAGCGGGAGCCCCGTAATGAGCAGTTCTTC
CASSDPDYQREPRNEQFF
>TRBV28|TRBJ2-7|.|TRBD1
TGTGCCAGCAGTTTCTACCGAAAGGGCAGGGGGCGCGAGCAGTACTTC
CASSFYRKGRGREQYF
>TRBV7-9|TRBJ2-7|.|.
TGTGCCAGCAGCGCCCTGATGGGGGGGCAGTACTTC
CASSALMGGQYF
>TRBV4-2|TRBJ2-6|.|.
TGTGCCAGCAGCCAAGGCTTAGCTTCTCCGAATCCTGGGGCCAACGTCCTGACTTTC
CASSQGLASPNPGANVLTF
>TRBV5-1|TRBJ1-5|.|.
TGCGCCAGCAGCCCGGTGGGGGCAGACCAGCCCCAGCATTTT
CASSPVGADQPQHF
>TRBV2|TRBJ2-1|.|TRBD1
TGTGCCAGCAGCCCGAGGGACAGGGGAAATGAGCAGTTCTTC
CASSPRDRGNEQFF
>TRBV7-7|TRBJ2-3|.|.
TGTGCTAGCAGCACAGGACCGACAGATACGCAGTATTTT
CASSTGPTDTQYF
>TRBV9|TRBJ2-1|.|.
TGTGCCAGCAGCCCCCATGGTAGCGCCCCTTACAATGAGCAGTTCTTC
CASSPHGSAPYNEQFF
>TRBV4-1|TRBJ1-4|.|TRBD1
TGCGCCAGCAGCCTTGACAGGGTCCGGGTGGCAATCGCAACTAATGAAAAACTGTTTTTT
CASSLDRVRVAIATNEKLFF
>TRBV19|TRBJ2-3|.|TRBD1
TGTGCCAGTCGGACCGGGACAGGGGAAACAGATACGCAGTATTTT
CASRTGTGETDTQYF
>TRBV4-2|TRBJ1-2|.|TRBD1
TGTGCCAGCAGCCAACTTGGACAGGGGGGATATGGCTACACCTTC
CASSQLGQGGYGYTF
>TRBV19|TRBJ1-1|few|.
TGTGCCAGTAGTATAGTGGCCGGGGGAGGGTATGAAGCTTTCTTT
CASSIVAGGGYEAFF
>TRBV4-2|TRBJ2-6|.|.
TGTGCCAGCAGCCCTACTAGTCAGAGCTCTGGGGCCAACGTCCTGACTTTC
CASSPTSQSSGANVLTF
>TRBV3-1/TRBV3-2|TRBJ2-7|few|.
TGTGCCAGCAGCTATTCCCGCAGGGGTGCCTACGAGCAGTACTTC
CASSYSRRGAYEQYF
>TRBV7-6|TRBJ2-7|.|TRBD2
TGTGCCAGCAGCCTCATAGCGGGAGGGCCCGAGCAGTACTTC
CASSLIAGGPEQYF
>TRBV7-2|TRBJ1-5|.|TRBD1
TGTGCCAGCAGTTTGTCCGGGACAGGAGTCTTAGGGCAGCCCCAGCATTTT
CASSLSGTGVLGQPQHF
>TRBV5-1|TRBJ1-3|.|TRBD1
TGCGCCAGCAGTCGGGACAGCGCGTCCGGAAACACCATATATTTT
CASSRDSASGNTIYF
>TRBV12-3/TRBV12-4|TRBJ2-2|.|TRBD2
TGTGCCAGCAGACCTAGCGGGGTGGGGGAGCTGTTTTTT
CASRPSGVGELFF
>TRBV6-6|TRBJ2-1|.|.
TGTGCCAGCATCCTCGGGAGTAACGACAATGAGCAGTTCTTC
CASILGSNDNEQFF
>TRBV23-1|TRBJ2-1|.|TRBD2
TGCGCCAGCAGTCAGCCTAGCGGGACAAATGAGCAGTTCTTC
CASSQPSGTNEQFF
>TRBV6-4|TRBJ2-3|.|TRBD1
TGTGCCAGCAGTAGGTTGAAGGGGGCGAGCACAGATACGCAGTATTTT
CASSRLKGASTDTQYF
>TRBV10-3|TRBJ2-1|.|.
TGTGCCATCAGTGATAGCGCTGCCTACAATGAGCAGTTCTTC
CAISDSAAYNEQFF
>TRBV11-2|TRBJ1-1|few|.
TGTGCCAGCAGCTTCGGGGGAAAGAACACTGAAGCTTTCTTT
CASSFGGKNTEAFF
>TRBV15|TRBJ2-1|few|TRBD2
TGTGCCACCAGCAGAGGGGGGACTAGCGGGAGCTCCTACAATGAGCAGTTCTTC
CATSRGGTSGSSYNEQFF
>TRBV30|TRBJ2-7|few|TRBD1
TGTGCCTGGGACAGGGAGATCTCCTACGAGCAGTACTTC
CAWDREISYEQYF
>TRBV10-3|TRBJ1-1|.|.
TGTGCCATCAGTGAGTCGACTCGGGGGGGCTCAGCTTTCTTT
CAISESTRGGSAFF
>TRBV27|TRBJ2-2|.|.
TGTGCCAGCAGTCCCGAGGGCCGATCCCTCGCCGGGGAGCTGTTTTTT
CASSPEGRSLAGELFF
>TRBV7-2|TRBJ2-5|.|TRBD2
TGTGCCAGCAGCAGGGGACTAGCGGGTGGTCGCGGGACCCAGTACTTC
CASSRGLAGGRGTQYF
>TRBV29-1|TRBJ2-3|once|TRBD2
TGCAGCGTTGAAAGGACAGGGCGGACTAGCGGGAGCACAGATACGCAGTATTTT
CSVERTGRTSGSTDTQYF
>TRBV9|TRBJ1-1|once|TRBD1
TGTGCCAGCAGCGCCCGGCTCGACAGGGGTCGTGACACTGAAGCTTTCTTT
CASSARLDRGRDTEAFF
>TRBV19|TRBJ2-3|.|.
TGTGCCAGTAGTATTCGACTAGGGTCAACAGATACGCAGTATTTT
CASSIRLGSTDTQYF
>TRBV27|TRBJ2-3|.|.
TGTGCCAGCAGTTACTCCGGGGGCACAGATACGCAGTATTTT
CASSYSGGTDTQYF
>TRBV15|TRBJ2-7|.|TRBD1
TGTGCCACCAGCCCAGGGGGACGCCAGTCCTACGAGCAGTACTTC
CATSPGGRQSYEQYF
>TRBV7-2|TRBJ1-2|.|TRBD1
TGTGCCAGCAGCTTTAGCCGAACAGGGGGCTACGGTGGCTACACCTTC
CASSFSRTGGYGGYTF
>TRBV18|TRBJ2-7|once|.
TGTGCCAGCTCACCTCCGAACCGGGGCTCCTACGAGCAGTACTTC
CASSPPNRGSYEQYF
>TRBV3-1/TRBV3-2|TRBJ2-1|.|.
TGTGCCAGCAGCCAAGGGGCTAGCCCAGGCGGGCAGTTCTTC
CASSQGASPGGQFF